This T cell receptor beta chain was documented in a study of regulatory T cells in long-lasting Graves disease. V gave up 0 bases and J gave up 0 bases, with 3 bases separating them. CDR3 length: 13 amino acids. Germline V gene sequence: CDR1 SGHRS, CDR2 YFSETQ. Documented time point: newly diagnosed GD, antithyroid drugs for less than 3 months. The TCR library was made from RNA that had been extracted from PBMCs in TRIzol. Approximately 8.9-milliliter peripheral blood samples went into EDTA tubes. This clonotype came up many times. In building TCR beta libraries, iRepertoire HTBI primers were used together with Arm-PCR of CDR3 regions. TCRdb reanalysed the multiplex PCR reads using MiXCR and keeps one entry per CDR3 protein. The table records 250,000 to 300,000 distinct CDR3 sequences, 15% to 20% of them present only once. In addition, the sample was reused for a study of T cells in Graves' hyperthyroidism and ophthalmopathy. That work contributes: Primed by the HTBI set, a first-round RT-PCR was run on the TCR CDR3. Classification by a 13 V-J model distinguished ophthalmopathy from stable hyperthyroidism. A median about 6 months before onset, the model predicted ophthalmopathy.

This chain joins TRBV5-1 and TRBJ1-2; D is unclear. The origin of this receptor is a woman younger than 45 with Graves disease. This material consisted of peripheral blood mononuclear cells (PBMCs), taken at new diagnosis, from a patient treated with antithyroid drugs. The CDR3 loop is CASSLEPNYGYTF. The CDR3 DNA reads TGCGCCAGCAGCTTGGAACCTAACTATGGCTACACCTTC.